This T cell receptor beta chain derives from a study of blood T cell repertoires in COVID-19. The CDR3 extends over 12 amino acids. Germline V gives CDR1 LNHDA, CDR2 SQIVND (reference sequence). Trimming removed 5 bases at V and 7 bases at J, with 9 bases between. In the original processing: Reference gene primer amplification in the assay estimated nucleated cell counts. Some clones are missing from TCRdb's copy, which holds only in-frame ones; the method was immunoSEQ multiplex PCR. That table is the source of V, J and clone size, and D and trimming were worked out from the DNA. Of about 190,000 clones listed, roughly 85% are singletons.

Sequencing was carried out using peripheral blood. The chain recombines TRBV19 with TRBJ1-5; D not certain. The receptor was derived from a woman older than 75 with active or convalescent COVID-19. CDR3 sequence: CASSSGGQPQHF. The CDR3 DNA is TGTGCCAGTAGTTCGGGCGGGCAGCCCCAGCATTTT.